This entry features one TCR beta chain sequence. Its antigen remains unidentified. CDR3 length: 15 residues. Germline V gives CDR1 MNHEY, CDR2 SMNVEV (reference sequence). Trimming took 0 bases from V and 9 from J; bases not matched to a gene: 3. The data were taken from a study of cytomegalovirus exposure and HLA in healthy donors. Study conclusions and caveats: Most observed TCR sequences were rare, whereas some public TCRs were detected in many donors.

It was the roughly 120-subject validation cohort, separate from the roughly 700-subject first cohort, to which the donors belonged. Measured with immunoSEQ multiplex PCR; TCRdb has only the in-frame clones, and not every one. The table shows 180,000 or so clones, with 80% to 90% occurring only once. V usage is TRBV27 and J usage is TRBJ2-1, with 12 nucleotides matching TRBD2. Sequencing was performed on PBMCs. This receptor was taken from a woman aged 30 to 39 in good health and CMV-seronegative. The CDR3: CASSLSLAGGREQFF. The CDR3 DNA follows: TGTGCCAGCAGTTTATCACTAGCGGGGGGCCGTGAGCAGTTCTTC.